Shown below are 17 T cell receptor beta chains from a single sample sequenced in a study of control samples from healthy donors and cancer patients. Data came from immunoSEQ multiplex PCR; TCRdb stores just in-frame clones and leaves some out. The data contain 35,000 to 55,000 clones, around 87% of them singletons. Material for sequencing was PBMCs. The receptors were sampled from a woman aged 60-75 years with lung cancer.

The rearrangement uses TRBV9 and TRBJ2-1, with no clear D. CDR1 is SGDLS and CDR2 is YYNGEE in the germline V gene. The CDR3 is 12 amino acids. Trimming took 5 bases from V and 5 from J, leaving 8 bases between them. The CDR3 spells CASSTVHNEQFF. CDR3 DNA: TGTGCCAGCAGTACTGTCCACAATGAGCAGTTCTTC. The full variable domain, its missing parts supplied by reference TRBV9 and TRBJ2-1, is DSGVTQTPKHLITATGQRVTLRCSPRSGDLSVYWYQQSLDQGLQFLIQYYNGEERAKGNILERFSAQQFPDLHSELNLSSLELGDSALYFCASSTVHNEQFFGPGTRLTVL.

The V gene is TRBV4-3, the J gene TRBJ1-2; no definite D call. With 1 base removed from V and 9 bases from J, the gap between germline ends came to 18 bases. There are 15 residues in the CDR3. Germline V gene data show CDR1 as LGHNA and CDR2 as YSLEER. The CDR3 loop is CASSQGGVDTGSYTF. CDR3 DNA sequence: TGCGCCAGCAGCCAAGGGGGTGTGGATACGGGAAGCTACACCTTC.

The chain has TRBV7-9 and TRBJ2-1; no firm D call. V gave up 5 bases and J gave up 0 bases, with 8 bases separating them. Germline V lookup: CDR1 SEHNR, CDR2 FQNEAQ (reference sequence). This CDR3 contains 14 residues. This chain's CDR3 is CASSPVVSYNEQFF. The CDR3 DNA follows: TGTGCCAGCAGCCCCGTGGTCTCCTACAATGAGCAGTTCTTC.

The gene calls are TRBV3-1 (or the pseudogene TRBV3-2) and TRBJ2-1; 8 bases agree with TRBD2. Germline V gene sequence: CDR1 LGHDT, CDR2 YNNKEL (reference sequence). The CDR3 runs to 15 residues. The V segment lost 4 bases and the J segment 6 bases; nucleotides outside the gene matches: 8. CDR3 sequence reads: CASSLAPGLANEQFF. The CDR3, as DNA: TGTGCCAGCAGCCTCGCCCCAGGACTAGCCAATGAGCAGTTCTTC.

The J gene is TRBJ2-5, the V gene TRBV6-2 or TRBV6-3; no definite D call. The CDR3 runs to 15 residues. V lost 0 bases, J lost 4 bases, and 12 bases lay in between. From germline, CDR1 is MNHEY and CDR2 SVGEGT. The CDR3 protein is CASSYSINSGETQYF. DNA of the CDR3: TGTGCCAGCAGTTACTCAATTAATAGTGGAGAGACCCAGTACTTC.

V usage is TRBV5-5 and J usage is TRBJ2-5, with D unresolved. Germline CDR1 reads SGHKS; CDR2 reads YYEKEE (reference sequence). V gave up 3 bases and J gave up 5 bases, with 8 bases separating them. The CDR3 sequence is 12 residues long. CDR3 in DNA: TGTGCCAGCAGCTGGTCAAGCGAGACCCAGTACTTC. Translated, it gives CASSWSSETQYF.

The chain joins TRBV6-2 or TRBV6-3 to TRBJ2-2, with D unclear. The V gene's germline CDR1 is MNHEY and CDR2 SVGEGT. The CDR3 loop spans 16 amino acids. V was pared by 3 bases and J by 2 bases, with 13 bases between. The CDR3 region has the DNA TGTGCCAGCAGTTATGGTCTTACCTTCAACACCGGGGAGCTGTTTTTT. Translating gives CASSYGLTFNTGELFF.

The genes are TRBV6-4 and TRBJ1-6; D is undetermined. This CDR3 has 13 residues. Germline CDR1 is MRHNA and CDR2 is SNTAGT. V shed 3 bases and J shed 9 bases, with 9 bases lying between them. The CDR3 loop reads CASSETPLSPLHF. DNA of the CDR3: TGTGCCAGCAGTGAAACCCCCCTTTCACCCCTCCACTTT.

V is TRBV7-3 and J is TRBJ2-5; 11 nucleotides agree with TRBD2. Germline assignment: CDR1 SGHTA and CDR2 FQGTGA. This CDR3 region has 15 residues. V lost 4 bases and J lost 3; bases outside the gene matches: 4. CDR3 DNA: TGTGCCAGCAGCTCTACGGGACTAGCGGAAGAGACCCAGTACTTC. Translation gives CASSSTGLAEETQYF.

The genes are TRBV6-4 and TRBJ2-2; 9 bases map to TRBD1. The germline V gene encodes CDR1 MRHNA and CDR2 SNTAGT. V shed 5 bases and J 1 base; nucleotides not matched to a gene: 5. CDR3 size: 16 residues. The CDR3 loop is CASSPGQGRNTGELFF. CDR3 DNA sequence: TGTGCCAGCAGTCCCGGACAGGGGAGGAACACCGGGGAGCTGTTTTTT.

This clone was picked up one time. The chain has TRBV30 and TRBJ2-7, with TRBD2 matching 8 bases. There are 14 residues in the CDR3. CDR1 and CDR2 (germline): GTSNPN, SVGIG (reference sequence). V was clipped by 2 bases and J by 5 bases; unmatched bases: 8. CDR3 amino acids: CAWSLSGSFDEQYF. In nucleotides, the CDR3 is TGTGCCTGGAGTTTAAGCGGGAGCTTCGACGAGCAGTACTTC.

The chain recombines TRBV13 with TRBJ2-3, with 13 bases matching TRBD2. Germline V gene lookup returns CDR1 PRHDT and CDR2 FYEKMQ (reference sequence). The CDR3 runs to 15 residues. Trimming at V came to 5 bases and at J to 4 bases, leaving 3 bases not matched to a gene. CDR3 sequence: CASSLTSGRADTQYF. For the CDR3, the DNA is TGTGCCAGCAGCCTAACTAGCGGGAGGGCAGATACGCAGTATTTT.

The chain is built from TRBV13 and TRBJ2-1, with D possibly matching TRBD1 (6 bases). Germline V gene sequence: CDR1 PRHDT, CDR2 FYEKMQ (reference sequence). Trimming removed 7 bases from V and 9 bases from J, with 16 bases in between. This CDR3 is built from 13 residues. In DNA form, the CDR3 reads TGTGCCAGCACCCCCCCCACAGGGATTGAGCAGTTCTTC. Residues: CASTPPTGIEQFF. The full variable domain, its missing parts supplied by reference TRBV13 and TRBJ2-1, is AAGVIQSPRHLIKEKRETATLKCYPIPRHDTVYWYQQGPGQDPQFLISFYEKMQSDKGSIPDRFSAQQFSDYHSELNMSSLELGDSALYFCASTPPTGIEQFFGPGTRLTVL.

The CDR3 protein is CASSLGGGRAVNEQFF. The CDR3 bases are TGTGCCAGCAGCCTGGGTGGCGGGAGGGCCGTCAATGAGCAGTTCTTC. This chain joins TRBV5-4 and TRBJ2-1, with 9 nucleotides matching TRBD2. Germline assignment: CDR1 SGHNT and CDR2 YYREEE (reference sequence). The CDR3 spans 16 residues. J gave up 6 bases and V 4 bases, and 11 bases lay outside the gene matches. The whole variable domain, remainder taken from reference TRBV5-4 and TRBJ2-1, is ETGVTQSPTHLIKTRGQQVTLRCSSQSGHNTVSWYQQALGQGPQFIFQYYREEENGRGNFPPRFSGLQFPNYSSELNVNALELDDSALYLCASSLGGGRAVNEQFFGPGTRLTVL.

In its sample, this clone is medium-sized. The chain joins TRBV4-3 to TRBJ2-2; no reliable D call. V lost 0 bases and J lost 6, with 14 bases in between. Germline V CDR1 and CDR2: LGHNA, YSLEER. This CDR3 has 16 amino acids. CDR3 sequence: CASSQDRSGSAGELFF. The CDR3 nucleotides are TGCGCCAGCAGCCAAGATCGGTCAGGTTCCGCCGGGGAGCTGTTTTTT.

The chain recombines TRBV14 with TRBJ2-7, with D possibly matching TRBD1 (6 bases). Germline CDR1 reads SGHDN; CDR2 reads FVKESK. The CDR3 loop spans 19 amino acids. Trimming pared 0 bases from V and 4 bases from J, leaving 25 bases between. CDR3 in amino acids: CASSQDSRMVWGQVYEQYF. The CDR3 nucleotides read TGTGCCAGCAGCCAAGATTCCCGGATGGTGTGGGGGCAGGTATACGAGCAGTACTTC.

This chain's CDR3 is CASSFEGASTDTQYF. DNA of the CDR3: TGTGCCAGCAGCTTCGAAGGGGCTAGCACAGATACGCAGTATTTT. The chain uses TRBV27 and TRBJ2-3, with D maybe TRBD1 (5 bases). V lost 6 bases and J lost 0, with 13 bases in between. The CDR3 consists of 15 residues. In germline, CDR1 is MNHEY, CDR2 SMNVEV (reference sequence).